This passage covers 8 T cell receptor beta chains from one sample sequenced in a study of breast tumors, draining lymph nodes, adjacent tissues. One entry per CDR3 protein, called by TCRdb with MiXCR from the multiplex PCR reads. The table records 45,000 to 65,000 distinct CDR3 sequences, under 50% of them present only once. Specimen: breast tumor tissue. Receptors originate from a female donor with breast cancer. Some clones in this sample may be carry-over from other donors' samples.

The rearrangement uses TRBV29-1 and TRBJ1-6; D remains ambiguous. CDR3 length equals 15 residues. Trimming took off 4 bases at V and 7 bases at J, with 17 bases between the two ends. Germline V gene data show CDR1 as SQVTM and CDR2 as ANQGSEA. CDR3: CSVAEGPIGNSPLHF. The CDR3 nucleotides read TGCAGCGTTGCGGAGGGTCCCATCGGAAATTCACCCCTCCACTTT.

This clonotype was observed at least ten times. The CDR3 nucleotides read TGCAGCGTTGAAGAGTCAGGGGAAAAACTGTTTTTT. It translates to CSVEESGEKLFF. V usage is TRBV29-1 and J usage is TRBJ1-4, with TRBD1 as a possible D gene (5 bases). The CDR3 has 12 residues. Per germline, CDR1 SQVTM and CDR2 ANQGSEA. The V end was cut by 0 bases, the J end by 8 bases, with 7 bases between. Variable domain in full (rest from reference TRBV29-1 and TRBJ1-4): SAVISQKPSRDICQRGTSLTIQCQVDSQVTMMFWYRQQPGQSLTLIATANQGSEATYESGFVIDKFPISRPNLTFSTLTVSNMSPEDSSIYLCSVEESGEKLFFGSGTQLSVL.

As for this clonotype: At one end, the junction sequence differs from germline, possibly due to a read error. The CDR3 region has the DNA TGTGCCAGCAGCTTGAACGTGCAGGGGCACAATGAGCAGTCCTTC. Amino acid sequence: CASSLNVQGHNEQSF. The genes are TRBV7-3 and TRBJ2-1, with D possibly matching TRBD1 (6 bases). Germline V gene sequence: CDR1 SGHTA, CDR2 FQGTGA. The CDR3 runs to 15 residues.

This clonotype was recorded at least ten times. This chain links TRBV3-1 with TRBJ2-1; D may correspond to TRBD1 or TRBD2 (6 bases each). This CDR3 is 15 amino acids long. The V end lost 5 bases, the J end lost 4 bases, and 15 bases lay between the germline ends. In germline, CDR1 is LGHDT, CDR2 YNNKEL (reference sequence). Here the CDR3 DNA reads TGTGCCAGCAGCTTAGAAGGAGGGGGGTACAATGAGCAGTTCTTC. Its protein is CASSLEGGGYNEQFF.

This clonotype was observed many times. This chain uses TRBV5-6 with TRBJ2-2, with 7 bases matching TRBD1. CDR3 length equals 16 residues. With 1 base clipped from V and 7 bases from J, the junction kept 10 bases outside the gene matches. CDR1 SGHDT and CDR2 YYEEEE come from the germline V gene. This chain's CDR3 is CASSLLTGARVGELFF. The CDR3 nucleotides read TGTGCCAGCAGCTTGTTAACAGGGGCCCGTGTCGGGGAGCTGTTTTTT.

About this clonotype itself: Likely a read error: the CDR3 ends without its conserved phenylalanine or tryptophan. J is TRBJ2-7 and V is TRBV20-1; 15 bases align to TRBD2. The CDR3 extends over 14 amino acids. The V and J ends lost 6 bases and 6 bases, in that order; junction bases with no gene match: 6. Germline loops: CDR1 DFQATT, CDR2 SNEGSKA (reference sequence). The CDR3 protein is CSARTSGRAPEQYS. The CDR3 bases are TGCAGTGCCAGGACTAGCGGGAGGGCCCCCGAGCAGTACTCC.

For this clonotype: One end of the junction varies from germline; a read error may be responsible. The chain combines TRBV20-1 with TRBJ2-7; D unresolved. The CDR3 runs to 14 residues. Germline assignment: CDR1 DFQATT and CDR2 SNEGSKA (reference sequence). CDR3 sequence reads: CSARDPLRTYERYF. Written as DNA, the CDR3 is TGCAGTGCTAGAGACCCGTTGCGCACCTACGAGCGGTACTTC.

There are many counts of this clonotype. The chain employs TRBV3-2 and TRBJ2-1; the D call of TRBD2 is as the table states it, not checked on the DNA. TRBV3-2 corresponds to a pseudogene. The CDR3 is 17 amino acids. CDR3 DNA sequence: TGTGCCAGCGGAAACCAGCATCGGACTCACCCTAGGGATGAGCAGTTCTTC. As protein: CASGNQHRTHPRDEQFF.